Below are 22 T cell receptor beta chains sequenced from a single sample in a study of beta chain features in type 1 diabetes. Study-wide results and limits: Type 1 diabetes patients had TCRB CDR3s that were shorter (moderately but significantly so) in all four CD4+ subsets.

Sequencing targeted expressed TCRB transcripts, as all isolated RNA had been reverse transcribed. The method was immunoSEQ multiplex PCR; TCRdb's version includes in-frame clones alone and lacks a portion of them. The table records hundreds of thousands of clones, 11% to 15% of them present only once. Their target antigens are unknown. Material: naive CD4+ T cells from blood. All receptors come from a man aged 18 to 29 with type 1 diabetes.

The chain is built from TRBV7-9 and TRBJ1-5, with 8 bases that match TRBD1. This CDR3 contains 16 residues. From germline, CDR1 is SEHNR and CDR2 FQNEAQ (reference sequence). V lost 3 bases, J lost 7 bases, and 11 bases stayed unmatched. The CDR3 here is CASSFTGGSGVQPQHF. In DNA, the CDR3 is TGTGCCAGCAGCTTCACAGGGGGGAGCGGTGTCCAGCCCCAGCATTTT. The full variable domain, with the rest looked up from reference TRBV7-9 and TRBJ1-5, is DTGVSQNPRHKITKRGQNVTFRCDPISEHNRLYWYRQTLGQGPEFLTYFQNEAQLEKSRLLSDRFSAERPKGSFSTLEIQRTEQGDSAMYLCASSFTGGSGVQPQHFGDGTRLSIL.

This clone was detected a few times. The CDR3 nucleotides are TGTGCCAGCAGTGCCAACGGACAGCAGTACTTC. Protein: CASSANGQQYF. The chain couples TRBV2 to TRBJ2-7; no definite D call. The CDR3 runs 11 residues. V gave up 4 bases and J gave up 8 bases, with 9 bases separating them. Looked up from germline, CDR1 is SNHLY and CDR2 is FYNNEI.

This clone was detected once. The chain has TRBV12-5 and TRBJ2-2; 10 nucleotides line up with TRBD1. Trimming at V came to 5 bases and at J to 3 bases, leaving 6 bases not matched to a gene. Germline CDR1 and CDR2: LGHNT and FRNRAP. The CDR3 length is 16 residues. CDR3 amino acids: CASGPYGQGDTGELFF. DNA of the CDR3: TGTGCTAGTGGTCCCTACGGACAGGGGGACACCGGGGAGCTGTTTTTT. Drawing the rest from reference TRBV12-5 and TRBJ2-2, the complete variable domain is DARVTQTPRHKVTEMGQEVTMRCQPILGHNTVFWYRQTMMQGLELLAYFRNRAPLDDSGMPKDRFSAEMPDATLATLKIQPSEPRDSAVYFCASGPYGQGDTGELFFGEGSRLTVL.

The CDR3 here is CASSPGQGVYGYTF. CDR3 sequence (DNA): TGTGCCAGCTCACCAGGCCAGGGGGTATATGGCTACACCTTC. The chain uses TRBV18 and TRBJ1-2; 7 bases line up with TRBD1. V shed 2 bases, J shed 5 bases, and the junction held 5 bases outside the gene matches. Germline lookup yields CDR1 KGHSH and CDR2 LQKENI. The CDR3 loop spans 14 amino acids.

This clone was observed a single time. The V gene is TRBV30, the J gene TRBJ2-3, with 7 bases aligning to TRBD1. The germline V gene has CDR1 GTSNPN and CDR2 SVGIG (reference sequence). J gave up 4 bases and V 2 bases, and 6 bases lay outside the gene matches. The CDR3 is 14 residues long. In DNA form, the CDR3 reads TGTGCCTGGAGTTCCAAGACAGGGTCAGATACGCAGTATTTT. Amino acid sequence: CAWSSKTGSDTQYF.

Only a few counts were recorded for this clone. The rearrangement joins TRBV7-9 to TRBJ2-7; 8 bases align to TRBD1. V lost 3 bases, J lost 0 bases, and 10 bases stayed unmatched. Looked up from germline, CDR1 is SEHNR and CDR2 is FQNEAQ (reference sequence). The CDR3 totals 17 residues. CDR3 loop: CASSFPSDRASSYEQYF. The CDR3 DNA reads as TGTGCCAGCAGCTTCCCCTCGGACAGGGCCTCCTCCTACGAGCAGTACTTC. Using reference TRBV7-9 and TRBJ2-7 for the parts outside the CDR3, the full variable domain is DTGVSQNPRHKITKRGQNVTFRCDPISEHNRLYWYRQTLGQGPEFLTYFQNEAQLEKSRLLSDRFSAERPKGSFSTLEIQRTEQGDSAMYLCASSFPSDRASSYEQYFGPGTRLTVT.

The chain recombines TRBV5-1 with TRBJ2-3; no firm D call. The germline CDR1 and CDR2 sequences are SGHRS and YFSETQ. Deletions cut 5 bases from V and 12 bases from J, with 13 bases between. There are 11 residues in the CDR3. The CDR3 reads CASRGGTSQYF. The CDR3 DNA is TGCGCCAGCAGGGGCGGAACATCACAGTATTTT. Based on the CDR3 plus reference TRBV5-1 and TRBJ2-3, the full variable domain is KAGVTQTPRYLIKTRGQQVTLSCSPISGHRSVSWYQQTPGQGLQFLFEYFSETQRNKGNFPGRFSGRQFSNSRSEMNVSTLELGDSALYLCASRGGTSQYFGPGTRLTVL.

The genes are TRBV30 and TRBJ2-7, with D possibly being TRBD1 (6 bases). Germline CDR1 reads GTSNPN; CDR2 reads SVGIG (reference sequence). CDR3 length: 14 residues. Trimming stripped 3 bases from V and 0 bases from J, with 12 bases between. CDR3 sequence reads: CAWRKTGISYEQYF. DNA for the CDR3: TGTGCCTGGAGGAAAACAGGGATCTCCTACGAGCAGTACTTC.

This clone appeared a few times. DNA for the CDR3: TGTGCCAGCAGCTTAGCTTCGGCTGCCCTGCAGTATTTT. It yields the protein CASSLASAALQYF. The chain recombines TRBV7-9 with TRBJ2-3, with D unclear. The CDR3 runs to 13 residues. The V end was cut by 0 bases, the J end by 11 bases, with 12 bases between. Looked up from germline, CDR1 is SEHNR and CDR2 is FQNEAQ (reference sequence).

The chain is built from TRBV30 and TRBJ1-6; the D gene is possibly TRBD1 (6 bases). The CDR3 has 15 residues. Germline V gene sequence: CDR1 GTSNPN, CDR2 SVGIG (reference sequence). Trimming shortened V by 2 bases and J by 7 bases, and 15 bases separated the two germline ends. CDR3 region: CAWSPLGGRNSPLHF. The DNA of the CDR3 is TGTGCCTGGAGTCCCCTAGGGGGGAGGAATTCACCCCTCCACTTT.

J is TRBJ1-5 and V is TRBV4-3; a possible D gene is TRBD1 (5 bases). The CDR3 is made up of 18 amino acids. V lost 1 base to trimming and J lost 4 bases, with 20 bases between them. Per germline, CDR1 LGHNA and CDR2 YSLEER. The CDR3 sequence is CASSQGAAGGDLNQPQHF. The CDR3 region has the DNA TGCGCCAGCAGCCAAGGCGCGGCCGGAGGGGACCTTAATCAGCCCCAGCATTTT.

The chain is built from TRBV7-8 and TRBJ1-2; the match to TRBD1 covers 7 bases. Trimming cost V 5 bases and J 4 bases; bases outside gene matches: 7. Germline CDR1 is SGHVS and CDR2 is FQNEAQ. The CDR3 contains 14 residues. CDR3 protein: CASSLLDRLYGYTF. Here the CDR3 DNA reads TGTGCCAGCAGCCTCCTGGACAGGCTCTATGGCTACACCTTC.

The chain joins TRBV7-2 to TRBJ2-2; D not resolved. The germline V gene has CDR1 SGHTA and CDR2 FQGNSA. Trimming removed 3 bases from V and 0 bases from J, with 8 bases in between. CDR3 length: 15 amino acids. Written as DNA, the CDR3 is TGTGCCAGCAGCTTTTTAGGGTCGAACACCGGGGAGCTGTTTTTT. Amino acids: CASSFLGSNTGELFF.

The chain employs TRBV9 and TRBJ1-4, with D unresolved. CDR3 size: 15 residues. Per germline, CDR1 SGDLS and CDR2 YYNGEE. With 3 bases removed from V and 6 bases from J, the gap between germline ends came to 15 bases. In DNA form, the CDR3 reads TGTGCCAGCAGCGAAAGCCCCCTCGGGGATGAAAAACTGTTTTTT. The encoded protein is CASSESPLGDEKLFF.

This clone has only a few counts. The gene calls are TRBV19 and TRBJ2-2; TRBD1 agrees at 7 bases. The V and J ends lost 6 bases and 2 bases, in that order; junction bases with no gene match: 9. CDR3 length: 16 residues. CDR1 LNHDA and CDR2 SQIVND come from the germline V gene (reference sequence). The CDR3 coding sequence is TGTGCCAGTAGGGGACAGCCTCTTATTAACACCGGGGAGCTGTTTTTT. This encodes CASRGQPLINTGELFF. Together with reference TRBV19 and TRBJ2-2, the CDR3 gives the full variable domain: DGGITQSPKYLFRKEGQNVTLSCEQNLNHDAMYWYRQDPGQGLRLIYYSQIVNDFQKGDIAEGYSVSREKKESFPLTVTSAQKNPTAFYLCASRGQPLINTGELFFGEGSRLTVL.

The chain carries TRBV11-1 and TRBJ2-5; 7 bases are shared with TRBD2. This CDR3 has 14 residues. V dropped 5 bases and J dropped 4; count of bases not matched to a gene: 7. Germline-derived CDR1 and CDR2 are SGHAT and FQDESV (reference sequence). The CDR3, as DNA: TGTGCCAGCAGCCCCTCGGGGGGAGGAGAGACCCAGTACTTC. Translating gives CASSPSGGGETQYF. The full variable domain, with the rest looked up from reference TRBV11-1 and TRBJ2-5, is EAEVAQSPRYKITEKSQAVAFWCDPISGHATLYWYRQILGQGPELLVQFQDESVVDDSQLPKDRFSAERLKGVDSTLKIQPAELGDSAMYLCASSPSGGGETQYFGPGTRLLVL.

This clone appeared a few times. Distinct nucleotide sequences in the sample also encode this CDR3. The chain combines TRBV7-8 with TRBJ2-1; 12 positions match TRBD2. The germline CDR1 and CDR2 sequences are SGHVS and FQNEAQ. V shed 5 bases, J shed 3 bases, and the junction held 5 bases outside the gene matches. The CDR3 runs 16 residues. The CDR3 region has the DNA TGTGCCAGCAGCCCCCGGACTAGCGGGGACTACAATGAGCAGTTCTTC. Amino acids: CASSPRTSGDYNEQFF.

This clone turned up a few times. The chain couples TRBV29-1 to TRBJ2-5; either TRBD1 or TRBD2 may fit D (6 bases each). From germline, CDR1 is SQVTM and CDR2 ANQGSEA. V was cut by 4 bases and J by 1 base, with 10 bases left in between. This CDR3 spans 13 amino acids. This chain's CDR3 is CSVGGGGQETQYF. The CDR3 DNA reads TGCAGCGTTGGAGGGGGAGGCCAAGAGACCCAGTACTTC.

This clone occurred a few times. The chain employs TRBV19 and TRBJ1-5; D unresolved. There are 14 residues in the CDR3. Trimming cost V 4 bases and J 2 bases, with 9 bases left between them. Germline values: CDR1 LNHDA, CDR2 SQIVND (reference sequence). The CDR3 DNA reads TGTGCCAGTAGTAAGAGGGTTGGCAATCAGCCCCAGCATTTT. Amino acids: CASSKRVGNQPQHF.

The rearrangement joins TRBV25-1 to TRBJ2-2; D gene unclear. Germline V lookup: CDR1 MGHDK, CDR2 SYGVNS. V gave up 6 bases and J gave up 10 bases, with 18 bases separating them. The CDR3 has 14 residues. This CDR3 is CASSLDSPVAELFF. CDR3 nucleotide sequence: TGTGCCAGCAGCCTCGACTCCCCCGTTGCGGAGCTGTTTTTT.

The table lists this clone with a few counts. CDR3 in DNA: TGCGCCAGCAGCCAAGATTGGACGGGTCAGCTGTACTTC. This translates into CASSQDWTGQLYF. The V and J genes are TRBV4-1 and TRBJ2-7; D unresolved. This CDR3 has 13 residues. Trimming cost V 0 bases and J 12 bases, with 15 bases left between them. CDR1 and CDR2 from the germline V gene are MGHRA and YSYEKL.

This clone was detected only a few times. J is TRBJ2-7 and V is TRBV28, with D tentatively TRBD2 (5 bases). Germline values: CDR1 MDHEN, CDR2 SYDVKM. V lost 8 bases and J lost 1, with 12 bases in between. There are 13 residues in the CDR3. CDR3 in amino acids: CASVGSKSYEQYF. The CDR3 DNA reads TGTGCCAGCGTGGGGAGTAAATCCTACGAGCAGTACTTC.